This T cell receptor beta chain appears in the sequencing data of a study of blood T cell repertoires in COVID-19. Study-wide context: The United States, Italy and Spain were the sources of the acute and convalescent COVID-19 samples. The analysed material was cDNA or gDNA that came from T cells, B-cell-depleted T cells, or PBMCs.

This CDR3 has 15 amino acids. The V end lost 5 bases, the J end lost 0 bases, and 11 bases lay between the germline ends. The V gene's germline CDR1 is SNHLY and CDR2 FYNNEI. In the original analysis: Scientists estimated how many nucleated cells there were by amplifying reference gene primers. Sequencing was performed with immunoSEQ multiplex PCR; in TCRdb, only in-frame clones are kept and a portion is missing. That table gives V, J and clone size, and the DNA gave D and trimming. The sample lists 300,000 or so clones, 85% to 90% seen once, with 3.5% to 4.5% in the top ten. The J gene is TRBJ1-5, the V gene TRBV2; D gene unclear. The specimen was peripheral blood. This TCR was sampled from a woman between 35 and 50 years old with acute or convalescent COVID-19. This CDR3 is CASSSGLYSNQPQHF. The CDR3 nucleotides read TGTGCCAGCAGTTCAGGCCTTTATAGCAATCAGCCCCAGCATTTT. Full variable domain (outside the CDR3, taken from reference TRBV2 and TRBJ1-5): EPEVTQTPSHQVTQMGQEVILRCVPISNHLYFYWYRQILGQKVEFLVSFYNNEISEKSEIFDDQFSVERPDGSNFTLKIRSTKLEDSAMYFCASSSGLYSNQPQHFGDGTRLSIL.